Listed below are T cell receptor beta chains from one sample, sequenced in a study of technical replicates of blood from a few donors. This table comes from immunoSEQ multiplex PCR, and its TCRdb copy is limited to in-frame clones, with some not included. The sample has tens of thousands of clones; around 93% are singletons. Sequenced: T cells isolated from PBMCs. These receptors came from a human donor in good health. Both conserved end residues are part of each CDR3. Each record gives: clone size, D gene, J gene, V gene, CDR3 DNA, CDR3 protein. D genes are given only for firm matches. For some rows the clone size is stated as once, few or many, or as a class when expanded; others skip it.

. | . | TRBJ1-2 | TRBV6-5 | TGTGCCAGCAGTTACTCTTCTGGGAGGCATGGCTACACCTTC | CASSYSSGRHGYTF
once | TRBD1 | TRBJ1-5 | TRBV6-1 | TGTGCCAGCAGCGAGGACAGGGAATTTAACCAGCCCCAGCATTTT | CASSEDREFNQPQHF
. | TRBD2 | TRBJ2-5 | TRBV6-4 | TGTGCCAGCAGTCCGACTAGCGGGTTAGAGACCCAGTACTTC | CASSPTSGLETQYF
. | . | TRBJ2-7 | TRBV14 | TGTGCCAGCAGCCTCACCGGGACAAGTCCCTACGAGCAGTACTTC | CASSLTGTSPYEQYF
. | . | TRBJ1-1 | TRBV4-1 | TGCGCCAGCAGCCAGATCGCCGGGACAATGAACACTGAAGCTTTCTTT | CASSQIAGTMNTEAFF
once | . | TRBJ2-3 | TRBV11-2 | TGTGCCAGCAGCTTCGACTACCTAGCGCCGAAGGGGCCAGATACGCAGTATTTT | CASSFDYLAPKGPDTQYF
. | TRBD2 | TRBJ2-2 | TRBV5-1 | TGCGCCAGCAGCTTGGCGGTGGCGGGAGACTACACCGGGGAGCTGTTTTTT | CASSLAVAGDYTGELFF
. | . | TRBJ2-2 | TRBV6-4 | TGTGCCAGCAGTGAGCAGGCGAACACCGGGGAGCTGTTTTTT | CASSEQANTGELFF
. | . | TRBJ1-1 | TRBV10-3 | TGTGCCATCAGTGATCCGGGTTTCGGGAACACTGAAGCTTTCTTT | CAISDPGFGNTEAFF
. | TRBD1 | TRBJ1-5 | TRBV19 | TGTGCCAGTAGTATAGGGCAGGGGGACAATCAGCCCCAGCATTTT | CASSIGQGDNQPQHF
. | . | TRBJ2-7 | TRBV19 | TGTGCCAGTAGTGAAACGGACAGAGAAATCTACGAGCAGTACTTC | CASSETDREIYEQYF
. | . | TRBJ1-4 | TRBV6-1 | TGTGCCAGCAGTAAACCGAGGACAGATAATGAAAAACTGTTTTTT | CASSKPRTDNEKLFF